The clone carrying this T cell receptor beta chain occurred a few times. Its antigen is still unknown. Only in-frame clones appear in the TCRdb table, and some are missing; sequencing was by immunoSEQ multiplex PCR. The data hold about 160,000 clones, with about nine tenths observed a single time. The record originates from a study of cytomegalovirus exposure and HLA in healthy donors. Broader study findings: The investigators catalogued 150 to 200 TCR beta chains as cytomegalovirus-associated. As confirmed in vitro, three CMV-associated chains were specific for CMV antigens.

Trimming cost V 7 bases and J 7 bases; bases outside gene matches: 13. This CDR3 contains 15 residues. Germline V lookup: CDR1 SNHLY, CDR2 FYNNEI. The chain links TRBV2 to TRBJ2-1; 7 bases agree with TRBD2. What was sequenced was PBMCs. The origin of this receptor is a woman in her twenties or thirties in good health and CMV-seronegative. CDR3 in amino acids: CASTFPSGVRNEQFF. The CDR3 DNA follows: TGTGCCAGCACCTTCCCGAGCGGGGTACGAAATGAGCAGTTCTTC.